The 10 T cell receptor beta chains given below trace back to one sample, sequenced in a study of shared clonotypes between healthy human individuals. CD8 cells classed as naive were CD45RO-negative and positively selected for CCR7, excluding terminally differentiated effector memory CD45RA+ cells. Clones were sequenced by immunoSEQ multiplex PCR, and TCRdb holds only the in-frame ones, with some missing. The table includes hundreds of thousands of clones, roughly 92% detected once. The specimen was naive CD8+ T cells sorted from blood. These TCRs come from a man aged 30-40 years in good health.

This rearrangement joins TRBV27 to TRBJ2-1; 8 bases fit TRBD2. With 3 bases clipped from V and 2 bases from J, the junction kept 6 bases outside the gene matches. Germline V gene lookup returns CDR1 MNHEY and CDR2 SMNVEV (reference sequence). This CDR3 region has 16 residues. CDR3 nucleotides: TGTGCCAGCAGTTTTGGCGGGAGGCGCGCCTACAATGAGCAGTTCTTC. It yields the protein CASSFGGRRAYNEQFF.

This clone was detected only once. V is TRBV2 and J is TRBJ2-1; 10 bases are a match to TRBD2. Germline CDR1 and CDR2: SNHLY and FYNNEI. CDR3 size: 17 residues. The trim removed 6 bases at V and 4 bases at J, leaving 12 bases unmatched. CDR3: CASRFSLGTSEYNEQFF. DNA of the CDR3: TGTGCCAGCAGGTTTAGTCTCGGGACTAGCGAGTACAATGAGCAGTTCTTC.

The chain employs TRBV9 and TRBJ1-4, with 9 bases identical to TRBD1. This CDR3 is built from 17 residues. V shed 4 bases, J shed 7 bases, and the junction held 14 bases outside the gene matches. The germline CDR1 and CDR2 sequences are SGDLS and YYNGEE. The CDR3 DNA sequence: TGTGCCAGCAGCAGTAACACCTTACAGGGGGCGAGTGAAAAACTGTTTTTT. Translated: CASSSNTLQGASEKLFF.

The chain links TRBV14 to TRBJ2-1; 9 positions match TRBD2. The germline CDR1 and CDR2 sequences are SGHDN and FVKESK. Unmatched junction bases numbered 9, after V lost 0 bases and J lost 3 bases. The CDR3 spans 18 residues. CDR3 residues: CASSQDLKWREGYNEQFF. As DNA, the CDR3 is TGTGCCAGCAGCCAAGATTTGAAGTGGCGGGAGGGCTACAATGAGCAGTTCTTC.

The gene calls are TRBV11-2 and TRBJ2-1; 8 bases agree with TRBD1. V was clipped by 1 base and J by 4 bases; unmatched bases: 3. The germline V gene has CDR1 SGHAT and CDR2 FQNNGV. CDR3 length: 15 residues. CDR3 in DNA: TGTGCCAGCAGCTTAGGGACAGGGTCTTACAATGAGCAGTTCTTC. This gives the protein CASSLGTGSYNEQFF.

This sequence joins TRBV4-1 and TRBJ1-4; 7 positions match TRBD1. The CDR3 contains 15 residues. CDR1 is MGHRA, CDR2 YSYEKL, per germline. V shed 0 bases and J 4 bases; nucleotides not matched to a gene: 2. CDR3 in DNA: TGCGCCAGCAGCCAAGATCAGGGGGTTAATGAAAAACTGTTTTTT. Protein product: CASSQDQGVNEKLFF.

Remarks on this clone: Other DNA sequences from this sample encode an identical CDR3 as well. The CDR3 region is CASSLAQGASYEQYF. The CDR3 nucleotides are TGCGCCAGCAGCTTGGCTCAGGGGGCATCGTACGAGCAGTACTTC. The chain carries TRBV5-1 and TRBJ2-7; 8 positions agree with TRBD1. V shed 0 bases, J shed 4 bases, and the junction held 6 bases outside the gene matches. The CDR3 runs 15 residues. In germline, CDR1 is SGHRS, CDR2 YFSETQ.

This clone was counted a single time. The CDR3 loop reads CASSFGSGSTDTQYF. CDR3 nucleotide sequence: TGTGCCAGCAGCTTTGGTAGCGGGAGCACAGATACGCAGTATTTT. The J gene is TRBJ2-3, the V gene TRBV5-4, with TRBD2 identical over 7 bases. This CDR3 spans 15 amino acids. Trimming removed 2 bases from V and 0 bases from J; junction bases left unmatched: 3. Germline lookup yields CDR1 SGHNT and CDR2 YYREEE (reference sequence). Based on the CDR3 plus reference TRBV5-4 and TRBJ2-3, the full variable domain is ETGVTQSPTHLIKTRGQQVTLRCSSQSGHNTVSWYQQALGQGPQFIFQYYREEENGRGNFPPRFSGLQFPNYSSELNVNALELDDSALYLCASSFGSGSTDTQYFGPGTRLTVL.

This chain uses TRBV11-2 with TRBJ2-7; a possible D gene is TRBD1 (6 bases). The CDR3 is 15 amino acids. CDR1 is SGHAT and CDR2 is FQNNGV in the germline V gene. V lost 2 bases and J lost 3, with 14 bases in between. CDR3 coding DNA: TGTGCCAGCAGCTTATCGCCAGGGGCCAACTACGAGCAGTACTTC. It encodes CASSLSPGANYEQYF.

Worth noting for this clone: Different DNA sequences within this sample yield the same CDR3. The V and J genes are TRBV20-1 and TRBJ2-1; D possibly corresponds to TRBD2 (5 bases). The germline gives CDR1 DFQATT, CDR2 SNEGSKA (reference sequence). Trimming stripped 5 bases from V and 4 bases from J, with 6 bases between. CDR3 length: 11 amino acids. CDR3: CSARGYNEQFF. CDR3 bases: TGCAGTGCTCGGGGATACAATGAGCAGTTCTTC.